These 13 T cell receptor beta chains were all obtained from the same sample, sequenced in a study of post-analysis software for immune sequencing data. Study-wide points: Relative to controls, patients had several TRBV segments at higher frequency, with TRBV5-6, TRBV5-1 and TRBV20-1 among these.

Prepared TCR beta cDNA libraries contained unique molecular identifiers. TCRdb re-analysed the PCR reads in MiXCR, keeping a single row per CDR3 protein. Altogether about 620,000 distinct CDR3 sequences are present, about 40% being singletons, with the ten largest covering 1.5% to 2%. These receptors are not linked to any known antigen. The specimen sequenced was blood. The receptors shown here come from a girl between 5 and 17 years old with multiple sclerosis.

The chain couples TRBV7-2 to TRBJ2-1; TRBD1 agrees at 8 bases. This CDR3 comprises 15 residues. In germline, CDR1 is SGHTA, CDR2 FQGNSA. The V segment lost 1 base and the J segment 7 bases; nucleotides outside the gene matches: 6. Here the CDR3 DNA reads TGTGCCAGCAGCTTAGACAGGGGGGTTTGGAATGAGCAGTTCTTC. It encodes CASSLDRGVWNEQFF.

Of note for this clonotype: A read error may account for a junction end that differs from germline. The rearrangement links TRBV20-1 to TRBJ1-1, with a tentative D call TRBD1 (6 bases). The CDR3 totals 13 residues. The germline V gene encodes CDR1 DFQATT and CDR2 SNEGSKA (reference sequence). In DNA form, the CDR3 reads TGCAGTCCTAGGGGGGCAGGGGAGACTGAAGCTTTCTTT. Amino acids: CSPRGAGETEAFF.

This clonotype was observed a handful of times. V gene TRBV10-3 combines with J gene TRBJ2-3; D is perhaps TRBD2 (5 bases). The CDR3 has 15 residues. Germline V gene sequence: CDR1 ENHRY, CDR2 SYGVKD. Trimming cost V 3 bases and J 0 bases, with 10 bases left between them. The CDR3 loop reads CAISEVRASTDTQYF. The CDR3 region has the DNA TGTGCCATCAGTGAAGTGAGGGCAAGCACAGATACGCAGTATTTT.

In its sample, this clonotype was seen once. The chain carries TRBV12-3 or TRBV12-4 and TRBJ2-3, with a weak D call TRBD2 (6 bases). Trimming removed 6 bases from V and 2 bases from J, with 12 bases in between. The CDR3 is 14 residues long. CDR3 residues: CASSRELLTDTQYF. The CDR3, as DNA: TGTGCCAGCAGCCGGGAGTTGCTCACAGATACGCAGTATTTT.

The chain carries TRBV5-1 and TRBJ2-5; TRBD1 matches at 7 bases. V lost 3 bases and J lost 1; bases outside the gene matches: 3. CDR3 size: 14 residues. Germline V gene data show CDR1 as SGHRS and CDR2 as YFSETQ. The CDR3 nucleotides are TGCGCCAGCAGCTCGGGACAGACCCAAGAGACCCAGTACTTC. Its translation is CASSSGQTQETQYF. Combining the CDR3 with reference TRBV5-1 and TRBJ2-5 gives the whole variable domain KAGVTQTPRYLIKTRGQQVTLSCSPISGHRSVSWYQQTPGQGLQFLFEYFSETQRNKGNFPGRFSGRQFSNSRSEMNVSTLELGDSALYLCASSSGQTQETQYFGPGTRLLVL.

This CDR3 is CSVDKEFGRLAFF. CDR3 DNA: TGCAGCGTTGATAAAGAGTTCGGACGGTTAGCTTTCTTT. The J gene is TRBJ1-1, the V gene TRBV29-1; D is undetermined. This CDR3 has 13 residues. The germline CDR1 and CDR2 sequences are SQVTM and ANQGSEA. The V end lost 3 bases, the J end lost 10 bases, and 18 bases lay between the germline ends.

This clonotype was counted a few times. The chain combines TRBV12-3 or TRBV12-4 with TRBJ1-1; TRBD1 is a possible D gene (6 bases). This CDR3 has 13 amino acids. The V gene lost 6 bases and the J gene lost 5 bases, with 13 bases spanning the gap. CDR3 DNA: TGTGCCAGCAGGCCACAGGGCTGGACTGAAGCTTTCTTT. Translation gives CASRPQGWTEAFF.

The rearrangement links TRBV20-1 to TRBJ2-5; tentatively, D is TRBD1 (6 bases). Germline CDR1 DFQATT, CDR2 SNEGSKA (reference sequence). V was trimmed by 3 bases and J by 5 bases, leaving 10 bases between them. The CDR3 runs 12 residues. CDR3 residues: CSASQGMETQYF. In DNA form, the CDR3 reads TGCAGTGCTAGCCAGGGGATGGAGACCCAGTACTTC.

The chain employs TRBV7-2 and TRBJ2-7; 12 bases are shared with TRBD2. J lost 0 bases, V lost 4 bases, and 10 bases had no gene match. The germline gives CDR1 SGHTA, CDR2 FQGNSA. This CDR3 has 18 amino acids. This CDR3 reads CASSSSTGLAGNSYEQYF. In DNA, the CDR3 is TGTGCCAGCAGCTCTTCAACCGGACTAGCGGGGAACTCCTACGAGCAGTACTTC.

The chain links TRBV24-1 to TRBJ2-1; perhaps TRBD2 as D (5 bases). The germline V gene encodes CDR1 KGHDR and CDR2 SFDVKD. Trimming removed 4 bases at V and 3 bases at J, with 15 bases between. The CDR3 is made up of 16 amino acids. CDR3 region: CATSEGGSGDYNEQFF. The CDR3 nucleotides read TGTGCCACCAGTGAAGGCGGGTCCGGTGACTACAATGAGCAGTTCTTC.

The V and J genes are TRBV5-1 and TRBJ2-7; 8 bases line up with TRBD1. The germline V gene encodes CDR1 SGHRS and CDR2 YFSETQ. J was trimmed by 0 bases and V by 8 bases; bases with no gene match: 7. The CDR3 runs 14 residues. Here the CDR3 reads CASGTGQASYEQYF. Written as DNA, the CDR3 is TGCGCCAGTGGAACGGGACAGGCCTCCTACGAGCAGTACTTC.

A few counts support this clonotype. The genes are TRBV10-2 and TRBJ1-2; D unclear. V lost 3 bases and J 4 bases, leaving 9 bases between the germline ends. The CDR3 length is 13 residues. The germline V gene encodes CDR1 WSHSY and CDR2 SAAADI. The chain's CDR3 is CASSEPDGYGYTF. CDR3 nucleotides: TGCGCCAGCAGTGAACCAGACGGCTATGGCTACACCTTC.

The rearrangement joins TRBV27 to TRBJ2-7, with 7 positions matching TRBD1. V was pared by 7 bases and J by 3 bases, with 6 bases of the junction left unmatched. The germline gives CDR1 MNHEY, CDR2 SMNVEV (reference sequence). The CDR3 runs 13 residues. The CDR3 DNA reads TGTGCCAGCAAACAGGGGAAGGACTACGAGCAGTACTTC. Its protein is CASKQGKDYEQYF.